A selection of T cell receptor beta chains follows, all from one sample in a study of early T cells in non-severe SARS-CoV-2 infection. TCRdb processed the 5' RACE reads anew with MiXCR; each CDR3 protein has one entry. Among fewer than 85,000 distinct CDR3 sequences listed, around a sixth were seen once. Material for sequencing was whole blood. The receptors originated from an adult who was a healthcare worker with PCR-confirmed SARS-CoV-2 infection or an uninfected control (not recorded which). Each CDR3 is given with its conserved first and last residue. Fields, in order: D gene, V gene, clone size, CDR3 length, J gene, CDR3 DNA, CDR3 protein. The D gene is left open where the match is weak. Expanded clones are given a class, and other clones once, few, many or no size at all.

TRBD2	TRBV20-1	few	15	TRBJ2-7	TGCAGTGCTAGTGGAAGGGGCGGGGGTTTCCACGAGCAGTACTTC	CSASGRGGGFHEQYF
-	TRBV28	few	16	TRBJ1-5	TGTGCCAGCAGTCAACGGAGGGGGGTGAGCAATCAGCCCCAGCATTTT	CASSQRRGVSNQPQHF
-	TRBV6-6	-	13	TRBJ1-5	TGTGCCAGCGCTTACAGGGTAAATCAGCCCCAGCATTTT	CASAYRVNQPQHF
TRBD1	TRBV12-3/TRBV12-4	-	17	TRBJ1-5	TGTGCCAGCAGCCCGGGACAGGTGTCACTTAGGGGTCAGCCCCAGCATTTT	CASSPGQVSLRGQPQHF
-	TRBV5-4	-	13	TRBJ2-3	TGTGCCAGCAGCTCAGGAGCCACAGATACGCAGTATTTT	CASSSGATDTQYF
-	TRBV5-1	few	12	TRBJ1-1	TGCGCCAGCAGCCGGACAGCGAGTGAAGCTTTCTTT	CASSRTASEAFF
TRBD2	TRBV11-2	-	15	TRBJ2-1	TGTGCCAGCAGCTTCGGGACTAGCTCTTACAATGAGCAGTTCTTC	CASSFGTSSYNEQFF
-	TRBV30	-	15	TRBJ1-3	TGTGCCTGGAGTGGAGGCGCAGGGACTGGAAACACCATATATTTT	CAWSGGAGTGNTIYF
-	TRBV20-1	few	13	TRBJ1-2	TGCAGTGCCCCCGGACGTACTAACTATGGCTACACCTTC	CSAPGRTNYGYTF
-	TRBV5-5	-	14	TRBJ1-1	TGTGCCAGCAGCTTGGCGAGACTGACGGCTGAAGCTTTCTTT	CASSLARLTAEAFF
-	TRBV3-1	many	12	TRBJ2-5	TGTGCCAGCAGCATTAGCGTGGAGACCCAGTACTTC	CASSISVETQYF
TRBD1	TRBV6-1	few	13	TRBJ1-2	TGTGCCAGCAGTGAGAGACAGGGTAATGGCTACACCTTC	CASSERQGNGYTF
-	TRBV29-1	-	16	TRBJ2-7	TGCAGCGTTGAAACGAACAAGGCAGGAAGCTCCTACGAGCAGTACTTC	CSVETNKAGSSYEQYF
-	TRBV18	many	14	TRBJ1-5	TGTGCCAGCTCACCCGACGGGCGCAATCAGCCCCAGCATTTT	CASSPDGRNQPQHF